The 17 T cell receptor beta chains below come from one sample, sequenced in a study of blood T cell repertoires in COVID-19. Profiled with immunoSEQ multiplex PCR; TCRdb holds only in-frame clones, not every one. The repertoire includes under 150,000 clones, about 85% of them detected once, and about 13% sits in the top ten. Sequenced material: peripheral blood. These receptors all come from a human donor in a cohort sampled during active COVID-19.

V usage is TRBV9 and J usage is TRBJ1-1; TRBD1 is a possible D gene (6 bases). The CDR3 totals 14 residues. Trimming pared 3 bases from V and 5 bases from J, leaving 14 bases between. Germline V gene sequence: CDR1 SGDLS, CDR2 YYNGEE. CDR3 protein: CASSETGTSTEAFF. The CDR3 DNA follows: TGTGCCAGCAGCGAGACCGGGACATCAACTGAAGCTTTCTTT.

This chain links TRBV12-3 or TRBV12-4 with TRBJ2-7; weak D call: TRBD1 (6 bases). CDR3 length equals 13 residues. Trimming took 6 bases from V and 5 from J, leaving 14 bases between them. The CDR3 sequence: CASSPGRGNEQYF. The CDR3 DNA follows: TGTGCCAGCAGCCCGGGCAGGGGCAACGAGCAGTACTTC.

This clone was recorded a few times. This chain uses TRBV5-4 with TRBJ2-1; 16 nucleotides agree with TRBD2. The CDR3 extends over 18 amino acids. CDR1 and CDR2 (germline): SGHNT, YYREEE (reference sequence). Unmatched junction bases numbered 8, after V lost 4 bases and J lost 4 bases. This CDR3 is CASSPGLAGGHLYNEQFF. The CDR3 DNA reads TGTGCCAGCAGCCCGGGACTAGCGGGGGGGCATCTTTACAATGAGCAGTTCTTC.

The CDR3 loop reads CASSQNEQAGNYGYTF. For the CDR3, the DNA is TGCGCCAGCAGCCAAAACGAACAGGCTGGCAACTATGGCTACACCTTC. V and J are TRBV4-1 and TRBJ1-2; the D gene is possibly TRBD1 (5 bases). The CDR3 totals 16 residues. With 2 bases removed from V and 2 bases from J, the gap between germline ends came to 15 bases. The germline V gene encodes CDR1 MGHRA and CDR2 YSYEKL.

The gene calls are TRBV11-2 and TRBJ2-1; 15 bases are a match to TRBD2. CDR1 is SGHAT, CDR2 FQNNGV, per germline. The CDR3 runs to 17 residues. Trimming at V came to 4 bases and at J to 9 bases, leaving 10 bases not matched to a gene. The CDR3 DNA is TGTGCCAGCAGCTCGCCTTTCGGACTAGCGGGGGGGTTTGAGCAGTTCTTC. Protein: CASSSPFGLAGGFEQFF. Together with reference TRBV11-2 and TRBJ2-1, the CDR3 gives the full variable domain: EAGVAQSPRYKIIEKRQSVAFWCNPISGHATLYWYQQILGQGPKLLIQFQNNGVVDDSQLPKDRFSAERLKGVDSTLKIQPAKLEDSAVYLCASSSPFGLAGGFEQFFGPGTRLTVL.

This chain connects TRBV6-1 to TRBJ1-5; 8 nucleotides agree with TRBD1. The J segment lost 4 bases and the V segment lost 2 bases, leaving 7 bases of the junction unmatched. Germline V lookup: CDR1 MNHNS, CDR2 SASEGT. This CDR3 comprises 16 residues. The CDR3 protein is CASSEYSGTGNQPQHF. DNA for the CDR3: TGTGCCAGCAGTGAATATTCCGGGACAGGAAATCAGCCCCAGCATTTT.

This clone showed up just a few times. The rearrangement links TRBV11-2 to TRBJ2-3, with no clear D. Trimming took off 5 bases at V and 0 bases at J, with 9 bases between the two ends. CDR3 length: 14 residues. Germline V gives CDR1 SGHAT, CDR2 FQNNGV. Written as DNA, the CDR3 is TGTGCCAGCAGCCTAGGAGTCAGCACAGATACGCAGTATTTT. Amino acid sequence: CASSLGVSTDTQYF.

The chain combines TRBV24-1 with TRBJ2-1; a possible D gene is TRBD2 (6 bases). This CDR3 region has 14 residues. Looked up from germline, CDR1 is KGHDR and CDR2 is SFDVKD. Trimming removed 3 bases from V and 4 bases from J, with 9 bases in between. CDR3 region: CATSDPGTYNEQFF. The DNA for the CDR3 is TGTGCCACCAGTGATCCAGGGACTTACAATGAGCAGTTCTTC.

This chain joins TRBV2 and TRBJ2-3; tentative D call: TRBD2 (5 bases). The CDR3 is 13 residues long. CDR1 and CDR2 from the germline V gene are SNHLY and FYNNEI. V was pared by 3 bases and J by 6 bases, with 10 bases between. CDR3 coding DNA: TGTGCCAGCAGTGATGCTAGCAGTGATACGCAGTATTTT. Its translation: CASSDASSDTQYF.

The chain has TRBV28 and TRBJ2-3; D possibly corresponds to TRBD1 (6 bases). The CDR3 runs 15 residues. CDR1 is MDHEN, CDR2 SYDVKM, per germline. V lost 6 bases and J 0 bases, leaving 13 bases between the germline ends. The CDR3 bases are TGTGCCAGCAGCTCGACAGGCGTTAGCACAGATACGCAGTATTTT. It codes for CASSSTGVSTDTQYF.

The chain carries TRBV2 and TRBJ2-7, with 9 bases aligning to TRBD2. The V and J ends lost 6 bases and 7 bases, in that order; junction bases with no gene match: 7. The CDR3 is made up of 13 amino acids. Germline V gene sequence: CDR1 SNHLY, CDR2 FYNNEI. In DNA, the CDR3 is TGTGCCAGCAGAGTGCTAGCGGGGAGGGAGCAGTACTTC. Encoded protein: CASRVLAGREQYF.

The rearrangement uses TRBV11-1 and TRBJ2-2; D uncertain. The CDR3 spans 12 residues. CDR1 SGHAT and CDR2 FQDESV come from the germline V gene (reference sequence). The V end was cut by 1 base, the J end by 6 bases, with 3 bases between. Here the CDR3 reads CASSLDSGELFF. Written as DNA, the CDR3 is TGTGCCAGCAGCTTAGACTCCGGGGAGCTGTTTTTT.

This clone was seen once. J is TRBJ2-3 and V is TRBV7-2; D may be TRBD2 (7 bases). V was shortened by 1 base and J by 4 bases, with 12 bases between the two germline ends. The CDR3 consists of 15 residues. Germline assignment: CDR1 SGHTA and CDR2 FQGNSA. This chain's CDR3 is CASSLGRGAPDTQYF. CDR3 nucleotide sequence: TGTGCCAGCAGCTTAGGTCGGGGGGCCCCAGATACGCAGTATTTT.

This rearrangement joins TRBV6-6 to TRBJ2-7; TRBD2 matches 11 bases. Germline V CDR1 and CDR2: MNHNY, SVGAGI (reference sequence). J was trimmed by 1 base and V by 6 bases; bases with no gene match: 8. This CDR3 region has 16 residues. CDR3 DNA: TGTGCCAGCAGCCCGAGACTAGCGGGAAGTTCCTACGAGCAGTACTTC. It is translated as CASSPRLAGSSYEQYF.

J is TRBJ2-4 and V is TRBV21-1; the D call TRBD2 from the table was never checked on the DNA. TRBV21-1 is tagged as a pseudogene. There are 19 residues in the CDR3. CDR3 coding DNA: TGTGCCAGCAGCCTAGTAGTAGCGGGGGGGCTGAGGGCCAAAAACATTCAGTACTTC. Residues: CASSLVVAGGLRAKNIQYF.

V and J are TRBV5-1 and TRBJ2-2; 8 bases line up with TRBD2. With 3 bases clipped from V and 1 base from J, the junction kept 5 bases outside the gene matches. This CDR3 is built from 16 residues. Germline CDR1 SGHRS, CDR2 YFSETQ. CDR3 protein: CASSWERGLNTGELFF. The DNA for the CDR3 is TGCGCCAGCAGCTGGGAGCGGGGGCTGAACACCGGGGAGCTGTTTTTT.

The chain is built from TRBV6-5 and TRBJ1-6; possible D gene TRBD1, 6 bases. This CDR3 region has 14 residues. CDR1 MNHEY and CDR2 SVGAGI come from the germline V gene. V was clipped by 0 bases and J by 9 bases, with 9 bases between them. The CDR3 spells CASSYSDRSSPLHF. The CDR3, as DNA: TGTGCCAGCAGTTACTCCGACAGGTCTTCACCCCTCCACTTT.